The T cell receptor beta chain under discussion was sequenced for a study of identical twins. It was template switching that added a universal primer site, and there were unique molecular identifiers on the cDNA. TCRdb called the 5' RACE reads again in MiXCR, with one record for every CDR3 protein. In the table there are approximately 600,000 distinct CDR3 sequences, about 7.6% of which are singletons. Per the germline V gene, CDR1 is MNHEY and CDR2 is SMNVEV (reference sequence). Trimming left V 6 bases short and J 4 bases short, with 9 bases between. This CDR3 has 12 amino acids. These same records also appear under a second study, on yellow fever vaccine responses in identical twins.

This sequence was found in a woman aged 18-29 years in good health. The material sequenced was PBMCs. The rearrangement uses TRBV27 and TRBJ2-5; no firm D call. CDR3 DNA sequence: TGTGCCAGCAGATCCACCGGAGAGACCCAGTACTTC. Translation: CASRSTGETQYF.